This TCR beta chain originates from a study of breast tumors, draining lymph nodes, adjacent tissues. As regards this clonotype: The antigen is not known.

Samples came from axillary lymph nodes draining the breast cancer. TCRdb redid the calling of the multiplex PCR reads with MiXCR, one entry per CDR3 protein. Of approximately 230,000 distinct CDR3 sequences in the sample, around 34% were seen once. Study-level points and caveats: Data only fit, rather than demonstrated, lymph node origin of most tumor T cells.

Trimming cost V 5 bases and J 12 bases, with 19 bases left between them. In germline, CDR1 is SGHAT, CDR2 FQNNGV. CDR3 length: 13 amino acids. Input material: axillary lymph node tissue. The receptor was derived from a female donor with breast cancer. Some clones in this sample may be carry-over from other donors' samples. The V call is TRBV11-2, the J call TRBJ1-2; D might be TRBD1 (5 bases). CDR3 sequence reads: CASSPRDRSGNTF. The CDR3 DNA reads TGTGCCAGCAGCCCGAGGGACCGCTCTGGAAACACCTTC.